This T cell receptor (beta chain) is from a study of T cells in Graves' hyperthyroidism and ophthalmopathy. The ends were cut back, 5 bases at V and 8 bases at J, with 20 bases in the middle. The CDR3 spans 15 residues. The V gene's germline CDR1 is LGHDT and CDR2 YNNKEL (reference sequence). The TCR beta CDR3 regions underwent amplification using RNA transcripts as the source. When the TCR CDR3 underwent first-round RT-PCR, the HTBI primer set was used. TCRdb re-derived calls from the multiplex PCR reads in MiXCR, one entry per CDR3 protein. The sample yields around 420,000 distinct CDR3 sequences, roughly 14% seen once. The sample holds a few counts of this clonotype.

This chain joins TRBV3-1 and TRBJ2-3; D tentatively reads TRBD1 or TRBD2 (5 bases each). Sequenced material: blood. This TCR was recovered from a woman aged 18-29 years with Graves' hyperthyroidism. CDR3 DNA: TGTGCCAGCAGCGTAGGGGAACAACTCGGAGGTACGCAGTATTTT. This gives the protein CASSVGEQLGGTQYF.